The rows below give T cell receptor beta chains drawn from one sample of a study of low-dose radiotherapy and immunotherapy resistance in tumors. TCRdb processed the reads anew with MiXCR; each CDR3 protein has one entry. The sample gives 31,000 or so distinct CDR3 sequences, about 53% of which show up once; approximately 5.4% is in the top ten. The source material was PBMCs, sampled after low-dose radiotherapy plus immunotherapy. These receptors came from a male donor with gallbladder cancer. CDR3s include the opening cysteine and the closing phenylalanine or tryptophan. The D gene is left open where the match is weak. Clone size, where shown, is once, few, many, or a class for clones that have expanded.

TRBV20-1	TRBJ2-3	TRBD2	many	CSASLWGGRGISSTDTQYF	TGCAGTGCTAGCCTGTGGGGAGGGAGAGGGATCTCTAGCACAGATACGCAGTATTTT
TRBV5-1	TRBJ1-1	TRBD1	medium-sized	CASSPQGLDTEAFF	TGCGCCAGCAGCCCACAGGGGCTAGACACTGAAGCTTTCTTT
TRBV5-1	TRBJ1-1	-	-	CASSLRWDTEAFF	TGCGCCAGCAGCTTGAGGTGGGACACTGAAGCTTTCTTT
TRBV12-3/TRBV12-4	TRBJ2-4	-	-	CASSDQTKNIQYF	TGTGCCAGCAGCGACCAAACCAAAAACATTCAGTACTTC
TRBV11-3	TRBJ2-1	TRBD2	-	CASSLGDSGGTNEQFF	TGTGCCAGCAGCTTAGGCGATAGCGGGGGCACCAATGAGCAGTTCTTC
TRBV28	TRBJ2-1	-	medium-sized	CASSLLAGDTYNEQFF	TGTGCCAGCAGTTTACTGGCGGGCGATACCTACAATGAGCAGTTCTTC
TRBV5-1	TRBJ2-2	-	medium-sized	CASSPGTNTGELFF	TGCGCCAGCAGCCCGGGGACAAACACCGGGGAGCTGTTTTTT
TRBV2	TRBJ1-1	-	many	CASSSQGYTEAFF	TGTGCCAGCAGCTCGCAGGGGTACACTGAAGCTTTCTTT
TRBV30	TRBJ1-5	-	many	CAWSRGGVYQPQHF	TGTGCCTGGAGTAGGGGGGGCGTTTATCAGCCCCAGCATTTT
TRBV5-1	TRBJ1-5	-	-	CASRSGNNQPQHF	TGCGCCAGCAGGTCCGGGAACAATCAGCCCCAGCATTTT
TRBV28	TRBJ1-4	-	medium-sized	CASSGIYYEKLFF	TGTGCCAGCAGTGGCATTTATTATGAAAAACTGTTTTTT
TRBV10-3	TRBJ2-5	-	-	CAISGTAETQYF	TGTGCCATCAGCGGGACGGCGGAGACCCAGTACTTC
TRBV28	TRBJ2-2	-	-	CASRPSQGRSGELFF	TGTGCCAGCAGGCCCTCCCAGGGGAGGTCCGGGGAGCTGTTTTTT
TRBV29-1	TRBJ2-5	-	-	CSVEGWGLPLGVQETQYF	TGCAGCGTTGAAGGGTGGGGACTCCCCTTGGGCGTCCAAGAGACCCAGTACTTC
TRBV7-9	TRBJ2-1	TRBD2	many	CASSYYILSGTNNEQFF	TGTGCCAGCAGTTACTACATCCTTAGCGGGACAAACAATGAGCAGTTCTTC
TRBV9	TRBJ2-7	TRBD2	-	CASSVDSGGYEQYF	TGTGCCAGCAGCGTAGACTCGGGAGGGTACGAGCAGTACTTC
TRBV7-9	TRBJ2-7	TRBD2	-	CASSFSGGLTYEQYF	TGTGCCAGCAGCTTTAGCGGGGGCCTTACCTACGAGCAGTACTTC
TRBV11-1	TRBJ1-1	-	few	CASSFPGVNTEAFF	TGTGCCAGCAGCTTCCCAGGGGTGAACACTGAAGCTTTCTTT
TRBV2	TRBJ2-3	TRBD1	many	CASSEDGGTGGRDTQYF	TGTGCCAGCAGTGAAGACGGCGGGACAGGGGGCAGAGATACGCAGTATTTT
TRBV20-1	TRBJ2-2	-	many	CSAIGQGNTGELFF	TGCAGTGCTATTGGTCAGGGGAACACCGGGGAGCTGTTTTTT
TRBV20-1	TRBJ1-1	-	-	CSASRMVEAFF	TGCAGTGCTAGTCGTATGGTTGAAGCTTTCTTT